This T cell receptor beta chain was profiled in a study of blood T cell repertoires in COVID-19. Study information: Some COVID-19 samples were acute and others convalescent; all came from the United States, Italy and Spain. PBMCs, B-cell-depleted T cells, or T cells were the source of the cDNA or gDNA that made up the material.

The length of the CDR3 is 17 residues. V lost 1 base and J lost 2, with 16 bases in between. Germline CDR1 is LNHNV and CDR2 is YYDKDF (reference sequence). In the original analysis: Scientists estimated how many nucleated cells there were by amplifying reference gene primers. Some clones are missing from TCRdb's copy, which holds only in-frame ones; the method was immunoSEQ multiplex PCR. The DNA was the basis for D and trimming; V, J and clone size are from that table. The profile shows roughly 190,000 clones, over 75% of them singletons. J is TRBJ2-3 and V is TRBV15; D is unclear. The receptor's source is a man between 50 and 59 years old with acute or convalescent COVID-19. The sequencing input was peripheral blood. CDR3 coding DNA: TGTGCCACCAGCAGAGGAGCTGGAGTGCCCTACACAGATACGCAGTATTTT. This translates into CATSRGAGVPYTDTQYF.